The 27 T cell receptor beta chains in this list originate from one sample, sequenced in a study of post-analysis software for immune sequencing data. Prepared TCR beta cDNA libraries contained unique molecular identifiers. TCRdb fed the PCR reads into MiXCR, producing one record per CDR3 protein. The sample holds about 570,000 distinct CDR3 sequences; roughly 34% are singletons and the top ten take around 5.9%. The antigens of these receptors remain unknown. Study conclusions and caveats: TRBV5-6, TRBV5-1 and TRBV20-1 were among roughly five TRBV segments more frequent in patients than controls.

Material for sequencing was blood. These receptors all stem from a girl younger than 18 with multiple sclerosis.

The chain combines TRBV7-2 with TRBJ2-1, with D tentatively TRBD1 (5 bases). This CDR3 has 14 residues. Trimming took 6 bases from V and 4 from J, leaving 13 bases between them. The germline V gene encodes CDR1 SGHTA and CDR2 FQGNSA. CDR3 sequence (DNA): TGTGCCAGCAGGGCCGGGCCAGGGTACAATGAGCAGTTCTTC. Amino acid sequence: CASRAGPGYNEQFF.

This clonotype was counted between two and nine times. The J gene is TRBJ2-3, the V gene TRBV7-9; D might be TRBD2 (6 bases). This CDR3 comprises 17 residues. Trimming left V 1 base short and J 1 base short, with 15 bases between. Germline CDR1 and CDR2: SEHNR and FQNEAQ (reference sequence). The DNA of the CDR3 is TGTGCCAGCAGCTTAGAGGCCGGGGGTTGGGGCACAGATACGCAGTATTTT. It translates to CASSLEAGGWGTDTQYF.

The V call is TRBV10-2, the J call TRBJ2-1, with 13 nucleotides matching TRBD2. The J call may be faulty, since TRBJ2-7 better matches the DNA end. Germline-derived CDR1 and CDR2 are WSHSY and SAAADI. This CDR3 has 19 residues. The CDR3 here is CASYVLAGGPGFSYNEQYF. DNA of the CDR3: TGCGCCAGCTACGTACTAGCGGGGGGGCCCGGTTTCTCCTACAATGAGCAGTACTTC.

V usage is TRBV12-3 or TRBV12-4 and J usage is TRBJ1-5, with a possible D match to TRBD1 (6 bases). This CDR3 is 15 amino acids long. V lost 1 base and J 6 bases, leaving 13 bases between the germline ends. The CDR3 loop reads CASSLGSGGGQPQHF. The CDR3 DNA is TGTGCCAGCAGTTTAGGATCTGGGGGCGGTCAGCCCCAGCATTTT.

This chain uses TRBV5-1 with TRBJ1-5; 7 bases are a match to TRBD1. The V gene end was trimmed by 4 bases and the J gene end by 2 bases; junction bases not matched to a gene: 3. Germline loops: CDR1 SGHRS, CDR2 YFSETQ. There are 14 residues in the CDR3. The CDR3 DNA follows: TGCGCCAGCAGCGACGGGACAGGCAATCAGCCCCAGCATTTT. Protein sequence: CASSDGTGNQPQHF.

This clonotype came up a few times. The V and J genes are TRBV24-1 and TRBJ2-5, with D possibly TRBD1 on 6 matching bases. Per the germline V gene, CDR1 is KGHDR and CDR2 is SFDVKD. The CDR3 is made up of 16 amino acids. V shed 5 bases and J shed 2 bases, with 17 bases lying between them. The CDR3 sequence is CATSAPRVGQQETQYF. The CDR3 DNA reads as TGTGCCACCAGTGCTCCCCGTGTCGGACAGCAAGAGACCCAGTACTTC.

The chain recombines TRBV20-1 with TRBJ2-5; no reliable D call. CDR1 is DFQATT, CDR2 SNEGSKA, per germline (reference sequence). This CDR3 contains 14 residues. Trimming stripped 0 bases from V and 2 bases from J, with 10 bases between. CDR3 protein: CSAREGQRQETQYF. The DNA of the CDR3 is TGCAGTGCTAGAGAAGGGCAACGTCAAGAGACCCAGTACTTC.

The DNA of the CDR3 is TGTGCCAGCAGCTGGGGGACACGACAGGGGTCGGCAGATACGCAGTATTTT. It is translated as CASSWGTRQGSADTQYF. V usage is TRBV7-2 and J usage is TRBJ2-3; 8 bases align to TRBD1. The J segment lost 4 bases and the V segment lost 4 bases, leaving 13 bases of the junction unmatched. The CDR3 sequence is 17 residues long. Germline V gene data show CDR1 as SGHTA and CDR2 as FQGNSA. The variable domain in full, with the rest retrieved from reference TRBV7-2 and TRBJ2-3, is GAGVSQSPSNKVTEKGKDVELRCDPISGHTALYWYRQSLGQGLEFLIYFQGNSAPDKSGLPSDRFSAERTGGSVSTLTIQRTQQEDSAVYLCASSWGTRQGSADTQYFGPGTRLTVL.

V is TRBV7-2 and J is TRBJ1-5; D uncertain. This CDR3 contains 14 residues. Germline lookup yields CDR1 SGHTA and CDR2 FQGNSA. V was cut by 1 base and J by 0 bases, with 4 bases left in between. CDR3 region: CASSLGYSNQPQHF. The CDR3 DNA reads TGTGCCAGCAGCTTAGGGTATAGCAATCAGCCCCAGCATTTT.

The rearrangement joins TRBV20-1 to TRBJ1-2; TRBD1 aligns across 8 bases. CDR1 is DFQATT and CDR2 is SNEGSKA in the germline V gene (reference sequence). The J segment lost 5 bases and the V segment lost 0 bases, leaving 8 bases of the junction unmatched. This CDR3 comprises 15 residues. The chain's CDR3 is CSARDQTGGSYGYTF. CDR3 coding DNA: TGCAGTGCTAGAGATCAAACAGGGGGATCGTATGGCTACACCTTC.

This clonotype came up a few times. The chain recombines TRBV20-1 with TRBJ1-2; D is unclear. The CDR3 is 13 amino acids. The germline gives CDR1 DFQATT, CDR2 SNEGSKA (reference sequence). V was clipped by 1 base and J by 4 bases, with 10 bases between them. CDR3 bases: TGCAGTGCTAGAGCCTCGACCGGCTATGGCTACACCTTC. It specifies CSARASTGYGYTF.

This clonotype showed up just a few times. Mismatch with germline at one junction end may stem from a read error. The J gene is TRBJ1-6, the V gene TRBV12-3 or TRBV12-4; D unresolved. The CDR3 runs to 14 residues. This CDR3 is CASSPGLSNSPPHF. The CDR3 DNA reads TGTGCCAGCAGTCCCGGACTCTCGAATTCACCCCCCCACTTT.

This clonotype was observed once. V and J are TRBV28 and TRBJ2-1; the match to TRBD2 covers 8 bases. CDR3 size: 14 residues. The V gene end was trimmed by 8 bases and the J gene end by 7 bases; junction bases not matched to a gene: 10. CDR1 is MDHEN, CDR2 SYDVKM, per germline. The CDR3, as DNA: TGTGCCAGCCTCCTCCCCGGGGGGGGAAATGAGCAGTTCTTC. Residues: CASLLPGGGNEQFF.

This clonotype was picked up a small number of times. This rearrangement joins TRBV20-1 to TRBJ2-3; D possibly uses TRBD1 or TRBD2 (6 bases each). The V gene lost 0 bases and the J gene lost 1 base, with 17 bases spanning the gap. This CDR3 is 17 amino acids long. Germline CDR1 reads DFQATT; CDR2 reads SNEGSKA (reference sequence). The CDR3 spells CSARDLRGRGGTDTQYF. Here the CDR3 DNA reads TGCAGTGCTAGAGATCTGCGGGGCAGGGGAGGCACAGATACGCAGTATTTT.

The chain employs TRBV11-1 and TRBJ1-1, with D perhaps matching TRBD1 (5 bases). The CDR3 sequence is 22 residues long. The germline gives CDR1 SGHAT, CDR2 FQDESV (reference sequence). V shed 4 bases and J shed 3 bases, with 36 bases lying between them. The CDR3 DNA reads TGTGCCAGCAGCTATACCATTCCTTTTTTCCGGGACCCCGGAGGTGCGGACACTGAAGCTTTCTTT. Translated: CASSYTIPFFRDPGGADTEAFF.

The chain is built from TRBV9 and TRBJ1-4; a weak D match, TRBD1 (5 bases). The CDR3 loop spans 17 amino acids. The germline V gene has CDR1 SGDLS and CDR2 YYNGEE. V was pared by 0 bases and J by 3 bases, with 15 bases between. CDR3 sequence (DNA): TGTGCCAGCAGCGTAGGTCTCAGGGAGACATCTAATGAAAAACTGTTTTTT. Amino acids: CASSVGLRETSNEKLFF.

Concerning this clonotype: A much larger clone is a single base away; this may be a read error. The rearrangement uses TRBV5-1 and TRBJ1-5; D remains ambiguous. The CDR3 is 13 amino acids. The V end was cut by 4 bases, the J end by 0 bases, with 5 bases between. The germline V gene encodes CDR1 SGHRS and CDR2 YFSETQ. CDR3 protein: CASSHDSNQPQHF. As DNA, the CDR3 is TGCGCCAGCAGCCATGATAGCAATCAGCCCCAGCATTTT.

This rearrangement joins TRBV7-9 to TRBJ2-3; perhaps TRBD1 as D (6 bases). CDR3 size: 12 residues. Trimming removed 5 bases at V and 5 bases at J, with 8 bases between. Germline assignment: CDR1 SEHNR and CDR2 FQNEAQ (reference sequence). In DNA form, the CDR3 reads TGTGCCAGCAGCGGGGGCCAAGATACGCAGTATTTT. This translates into CASSGGQDTQYF.

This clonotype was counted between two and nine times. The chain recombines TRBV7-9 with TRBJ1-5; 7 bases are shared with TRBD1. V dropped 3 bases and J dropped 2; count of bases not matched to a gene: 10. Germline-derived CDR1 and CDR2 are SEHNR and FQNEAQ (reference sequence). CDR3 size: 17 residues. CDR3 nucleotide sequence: TGTGCCAGCAGCTTCGGCCGGTTCACAGGGGGCAATCAGCCCCAGCATTTT. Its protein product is CASSFGRFTGGNQPQHF. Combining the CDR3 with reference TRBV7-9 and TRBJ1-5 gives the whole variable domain DTGVSQNPRHKITKRGQNVTFRCDPISEHNRLYWYRQTLGQGPEFLTYFQNEAQLEKSRLLSDRFSAERPKGSFSTLEIQRTEQGDSAMYLCASSFGRFTGGNQPQHFGDGTRLSIL.

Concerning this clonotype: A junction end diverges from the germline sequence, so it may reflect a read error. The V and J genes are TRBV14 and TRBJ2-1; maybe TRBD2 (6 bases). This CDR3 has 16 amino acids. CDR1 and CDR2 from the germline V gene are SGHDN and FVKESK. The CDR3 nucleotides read TGTGCCAGCAACCAACTAATAGCGGAAGCCTACAATGAGCAGTTCTTC. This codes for CASNQLIAEAYNEQFF.

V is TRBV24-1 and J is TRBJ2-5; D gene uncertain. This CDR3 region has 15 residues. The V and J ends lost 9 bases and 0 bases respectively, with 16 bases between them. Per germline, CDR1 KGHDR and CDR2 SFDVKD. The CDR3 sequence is CATAYGSGNQETQYF. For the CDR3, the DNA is TGTGCCACCGCTTACGGGTCAGGTAACCAAGAGACCCAGTACTTC.

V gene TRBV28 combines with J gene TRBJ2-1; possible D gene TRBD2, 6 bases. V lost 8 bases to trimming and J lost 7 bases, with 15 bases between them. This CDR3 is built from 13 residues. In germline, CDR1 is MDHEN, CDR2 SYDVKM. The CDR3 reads CASGGARNNEQFF. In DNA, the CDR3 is TGTGCCAGCGGAGGGGCTCGCAATAATGAGCAGTTCTTC.

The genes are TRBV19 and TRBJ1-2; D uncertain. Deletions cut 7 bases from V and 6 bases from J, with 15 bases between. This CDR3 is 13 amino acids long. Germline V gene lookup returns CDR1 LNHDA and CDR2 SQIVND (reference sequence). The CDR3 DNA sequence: TGTGCCAGTATCGCCTCCGGACGGGATGGCTACACCTTC. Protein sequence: CASIASGRDGYTF.

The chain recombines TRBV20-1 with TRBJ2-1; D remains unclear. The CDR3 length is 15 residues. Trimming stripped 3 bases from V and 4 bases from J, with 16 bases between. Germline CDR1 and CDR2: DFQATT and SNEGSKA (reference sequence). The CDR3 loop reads CSARTPEKCYNEQFF. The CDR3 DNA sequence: TGCAGTGCTAGGACACCAGAAAAGTGTTACAATGAGCAGTTCTTC.

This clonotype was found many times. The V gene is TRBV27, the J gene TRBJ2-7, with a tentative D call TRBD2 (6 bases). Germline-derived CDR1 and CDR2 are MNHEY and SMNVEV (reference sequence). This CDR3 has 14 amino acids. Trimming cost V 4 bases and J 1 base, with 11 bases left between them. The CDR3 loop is CASSSRDGSYEQYF. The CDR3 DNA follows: TGTGCCAGCAGTTCGCGGGACGGATCCTACGAGCAGTACTTC.

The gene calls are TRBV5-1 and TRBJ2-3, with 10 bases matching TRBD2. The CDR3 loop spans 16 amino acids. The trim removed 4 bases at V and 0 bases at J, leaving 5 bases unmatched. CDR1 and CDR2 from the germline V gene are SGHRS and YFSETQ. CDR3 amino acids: CASSPTSGSSTDTQYF. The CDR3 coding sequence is TGCGCCAGCAGCCCGACTAGCGGGTCGAGCACAGATACGCAGTATTTT.

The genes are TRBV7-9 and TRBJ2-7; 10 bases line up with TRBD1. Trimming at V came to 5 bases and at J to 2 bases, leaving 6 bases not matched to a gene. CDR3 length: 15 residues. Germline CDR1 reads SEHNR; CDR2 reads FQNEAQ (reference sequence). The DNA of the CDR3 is TGTGCCAGCAGCGCGGGACAGGGGAAGGCCTACGAGCAGTACTTC. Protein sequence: CASSAGQGKAYEQYF.